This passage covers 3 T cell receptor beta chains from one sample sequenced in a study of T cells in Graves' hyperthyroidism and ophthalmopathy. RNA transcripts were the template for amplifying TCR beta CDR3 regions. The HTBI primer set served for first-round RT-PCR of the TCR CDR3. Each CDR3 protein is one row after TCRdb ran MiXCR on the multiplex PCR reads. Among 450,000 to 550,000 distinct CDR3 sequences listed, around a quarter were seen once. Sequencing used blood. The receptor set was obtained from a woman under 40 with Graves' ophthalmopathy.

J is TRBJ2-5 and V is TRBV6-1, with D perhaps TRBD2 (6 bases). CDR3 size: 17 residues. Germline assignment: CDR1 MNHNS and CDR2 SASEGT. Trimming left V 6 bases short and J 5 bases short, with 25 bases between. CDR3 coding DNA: TGTGCCAGCAGCCCCGCGAGGGGCGCCCGGAGGGACGAGACCCAGTACTTC. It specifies CASSPARGARRDETQYF.

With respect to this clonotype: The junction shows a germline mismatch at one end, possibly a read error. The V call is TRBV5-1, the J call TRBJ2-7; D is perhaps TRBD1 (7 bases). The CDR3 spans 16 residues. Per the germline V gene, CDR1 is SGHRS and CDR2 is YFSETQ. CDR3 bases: TGCGTCAGCAGCTTGGGGGGCGCGACAGGGTCCTACGAGCAGTACTTC. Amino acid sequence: CVSSLGGATGSYEQYF.

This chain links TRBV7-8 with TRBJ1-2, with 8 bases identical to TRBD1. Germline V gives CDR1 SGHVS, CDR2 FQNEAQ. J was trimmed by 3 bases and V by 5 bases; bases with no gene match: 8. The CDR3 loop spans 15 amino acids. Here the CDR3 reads CASSQGAGGYYGYTF. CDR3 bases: TGTGCCAGCAGCCAAGGGGCAGGGGGCTACTATGGCTACACCTTC.